The rows below give T cell receptor beta chains drawn from one sample of a study of cytomegalovirus exposure and HLA in healthy donors. Method: immunoSEQ multiplex PCR; TCRdb's copy keeps in-frame clones and lacks some. The sample shows 90,000 to 150,000 clones, around 80% of them seen only once. The sample taken for sequencing was PBMCs. The source is a man aged 50-60 years in good health and CMV-seronegative. CDR3s include the opening cysteine and the closing phenylalanine or tryptophan. Each record gives: V gene, CDR3 length, D gene, CDR3 protein. D genes are given only for firm matches.

TRBV28	14	NA	CASSLQGWTYEQYF
TRBV5-4	13	TRBD1	CASSRTGGNEQFF
TRBV7-3	13	NA	CASSLVVPGEQYF
TRBV6-5	13	NA	CASSYDGENGYTF
TRBV19	14	TRBD2	CASSTIAGGDEQYF
TRBV27	16	NA	CASSSTYLATNEKLFF
TRBV2	15	NA	CASSELRGAGEKLFF
TRBV5-4	15	TRBD1	CASSSGTGYSWEQYF
TRBV7-9	14	NA	CASSLVQKNTEAFF
TRBV6-6	13	TRBD2	CASGREYQETQYF
TRBV30	15	NA	CAWSVRGIRAWEQFF
TRBV5-1	14	NA	CASSLVDGVGEAFF
TRBV2	13	NA	CASSERSTYEQYF
TRBV30	12	NA	CAHPGDAGELFF
TRBV12-2	14	NA	CASRLGRVAQPQHF
TRBV5-1	14	NA	CASSRPDGAAEQYF
TRBV5-4	16	TRBD2	CASSSGLAGETDTQYF
TRBV5-1	17	TRBD1	CASSLFGTASSSYEQYF
TRBV6-6	14	NA	CASSYDSYRAEAFF
TRBV5-6	14	NA	CASSWPGQEEKLFF
TRBV19	13	NA	CASSMPPGYEQYF
TRBV7-6	15	TRBD2	CASSRGTSAFNEQFF
TRBV14	16	NA	CARSQERGLSTDTQYF
TRBV28	14	NA	CASSTRGFQETQYF
TRBV4-2	16	TRBD1	CASSQVWTGGSTLIYF
TRBV27	12	NA	CASSLQGSEQYF
TRBV10-3	13	TRBD1	CAILRTGDNEQFF
TRBV11-2	15	TRBD2	CASSPRTGRFYEQYF
TRBV7-9	13	NA	CASSREASAGYTF
TRBV5-1	14	NA	CASSNREANYGYTF
TRBV7-9	15	TRBD1	CASSLGGTGYETQYF
TRBV28	15	TRBD1	CASSNTGVRYNEQFF